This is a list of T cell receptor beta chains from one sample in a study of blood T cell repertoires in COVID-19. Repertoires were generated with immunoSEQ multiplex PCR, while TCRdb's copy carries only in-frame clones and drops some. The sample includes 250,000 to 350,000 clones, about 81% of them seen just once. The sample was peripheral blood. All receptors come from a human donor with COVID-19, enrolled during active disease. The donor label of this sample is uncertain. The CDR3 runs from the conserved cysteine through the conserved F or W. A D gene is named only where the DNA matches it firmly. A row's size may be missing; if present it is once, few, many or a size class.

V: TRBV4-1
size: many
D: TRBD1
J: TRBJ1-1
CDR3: CASSQGWSRGATEAFF
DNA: TGCGCCAGCAGCCAGGGGTGGAGCAGGGGGGCGACTGAAGCTTTCTTT

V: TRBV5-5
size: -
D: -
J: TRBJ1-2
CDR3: CASSLIGEDYGYTF
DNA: TGTGCCAGCAGCTTGATCGGGGAGGACTATGGCTACACCTTC

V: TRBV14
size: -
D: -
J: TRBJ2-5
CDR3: CASSQARETQYF
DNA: TGTGCCAGCAGCCAAGCCCGAGAGACCCAGTACTTC

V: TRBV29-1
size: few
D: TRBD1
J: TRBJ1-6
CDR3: CSVATGTGNSPLHF
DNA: TGCAGCGTCGCCACCGGGACAGGGAATTCACCCCTCCACTTT

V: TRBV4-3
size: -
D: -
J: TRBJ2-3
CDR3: CASSQDTTDTLGADTQYF
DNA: TGCGCCAGCAGCCAAGATACGACCGATACATTAGGGGCAGATACGCAGTATTTT

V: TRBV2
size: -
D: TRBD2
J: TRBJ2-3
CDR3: CASSPRSGVTDTQYF
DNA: TGTGCCAGCTCCCCTCGGAGCGGGGTCACAGATACGCAGTATTTT

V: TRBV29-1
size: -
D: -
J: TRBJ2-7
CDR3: CSVSSQGLGEQYF
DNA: TGCAGCGTGTCGTCGCAGGGGCTCGGCGAGCAGTACTTC

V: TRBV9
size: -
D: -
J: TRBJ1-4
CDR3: CASSSRVFPEKLFF
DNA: TGTGCCAGCAGCTCCCGGGTCTTTCCCGAAAAACTGTTTTTT

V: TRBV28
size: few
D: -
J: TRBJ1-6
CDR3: CASTFTGTSYNSPLHF
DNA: TGTGCCAGCACCTTCACAGGAACCTCCTATAATTCACCCCTCCACTTT

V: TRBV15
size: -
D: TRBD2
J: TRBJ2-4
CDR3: CATSARLAGLKNIQYF
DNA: TGTGCCACCAGCGCCCGACTAGCGGGATTGAAAAACATTCAGTACTTC

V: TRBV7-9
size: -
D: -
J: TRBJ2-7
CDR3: CASSNTGVAYEQYF
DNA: TGTGCCAGCAGCAACACAGGTGTCGCCTACGAGCAGTACTTC

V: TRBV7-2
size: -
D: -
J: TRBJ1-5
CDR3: CASSPGGAAGAGTQHF
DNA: TGTGCCAGCTCCCCGGGGGGCGCCGCTGGGGCTGGGACCCAGCATTTT

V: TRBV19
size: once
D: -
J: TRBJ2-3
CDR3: CASSPRTGLVLDTQYF
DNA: TGTGCCAGTAGTCCCCGCACAGGGTTGGTTTTAGATACGCAGTATTTT

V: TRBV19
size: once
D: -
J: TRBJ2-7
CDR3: CASSIGRDLYEQYF
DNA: TGTGCCAGTAGTATAGGGAGGGATCTCTACGAGCAGTACTTC

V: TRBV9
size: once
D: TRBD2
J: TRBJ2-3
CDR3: CASSVGLAGDTQYF
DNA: TGTGCCAGCAGCGTAGGACTAGCGGGGGATACGCAGTATTTT

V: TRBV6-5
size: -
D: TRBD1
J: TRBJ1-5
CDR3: CASSYGRQGAPQHF
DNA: TGTGCCAGCAGTTACGGGCGACAGGGGGCACCCCAGCATTTT

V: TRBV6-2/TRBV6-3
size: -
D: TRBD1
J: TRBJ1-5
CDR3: CASSLDRGIWQPQHF
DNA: TGTGCCAGCAGCCTCGACAGGGGAATTTGGCAGCCCCAGCATTTT

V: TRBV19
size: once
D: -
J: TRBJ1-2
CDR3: CASSPRGLSPHYGYTF
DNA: TGTGCCAGTAGTCCCCGCGGGCTCTCCCCGCACTATGGCTACACCTTC

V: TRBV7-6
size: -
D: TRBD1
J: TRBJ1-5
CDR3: CASSLSTGGQPQHF
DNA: TGTGCCAGCAGCTTATCGACAGGGGGTCAGCCCCAGCATTTT

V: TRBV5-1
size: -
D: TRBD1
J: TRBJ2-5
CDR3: CASSFRQGGKETQYF
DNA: TGCGCCAGCAGCTTCCGACAGGGCGGAAAGGAGACCCAGTACTTC

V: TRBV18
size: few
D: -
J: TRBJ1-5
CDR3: CASSPDYSNQPQHF
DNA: TGTGCCAGCTCCCCCGACTATAGCAATCAGCCCCAGCATTTT

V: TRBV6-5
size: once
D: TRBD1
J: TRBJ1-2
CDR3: CASSWSGTGVLYGYTF
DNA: TGTGCCAGCAGTTGGTCCGGGACAGGGGTCCTCTATGGCTACACCTTC

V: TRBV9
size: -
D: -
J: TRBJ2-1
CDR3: CASSPNSYEGEFF
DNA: TGTGCCAGCAGCCCCAATTCGTACGAGGGGGAGTTCTTC

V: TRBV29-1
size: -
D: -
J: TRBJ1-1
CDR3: CSVGEVTTEAFF
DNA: TGCAGCGTTGGGGAGGTGACCACTGAAGCTTTCTTT

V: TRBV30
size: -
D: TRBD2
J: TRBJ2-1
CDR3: CAWSVLAGSYNEQFF
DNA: TGTGCCTGGAGTGTCCTAGCGGGCTCCTACAATGAGCAGTTCTTC

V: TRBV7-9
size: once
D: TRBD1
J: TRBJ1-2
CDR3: CASSSSGSDRGYGYTF
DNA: TGTGCCAGCAGCTCGTCCGGATCGGACAGGGGGTATGGCTACACCTTC

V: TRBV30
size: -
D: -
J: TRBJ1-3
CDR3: CAWSPSSGNTIYF
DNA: TGTGCCTGGAGTCCTAGCTCTGGAAACACCATATATTTT

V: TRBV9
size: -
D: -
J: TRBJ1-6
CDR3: CASSPWTDNSPLHF
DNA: TGTGCCAGCAGCCCCTGGACAGATAATTCACCCCTCCACTTT

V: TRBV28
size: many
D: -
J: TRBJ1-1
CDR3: CASSPPGGRGDTEAFF
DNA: TGTGCCAGCAGTCCGCCCGGGGGGCGGGGGGACACTGAAGCTTTCTTT

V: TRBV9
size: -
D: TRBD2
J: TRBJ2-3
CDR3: CASSVPLAGDGDTQYF
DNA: TGTGCCAGCAGCGTTCCTCTAGCGGGAGATGGAGATACGCAGTATTTT

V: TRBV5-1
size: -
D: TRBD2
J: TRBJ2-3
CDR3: CASSLYLAGGLPDTQYF
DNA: TGCGCCAGCAGCTTGTATCTAGCGGGAGGGCTCCCAGATACGCAGTATTTT

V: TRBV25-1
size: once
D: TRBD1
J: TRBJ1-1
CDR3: CASSPGAGQGSTEAFF
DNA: TGTGCCAGCAGCCCAGGGGCGGGACAGGGAAGCACTGAAGCTTTCTTT

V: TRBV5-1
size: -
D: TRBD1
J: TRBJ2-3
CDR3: CASSLGDSRTDTQYF
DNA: TGCGCCAGCAGCTTAGGGGACAGTCGCACAGATACGCAGTATTTT

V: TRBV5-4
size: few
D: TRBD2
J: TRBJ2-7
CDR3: CASSWTSGRSSEQYF
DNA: TGTGCCAGCAGCTGGACTAGCGGGAGAAGTTCCGAGCAGTACTTC

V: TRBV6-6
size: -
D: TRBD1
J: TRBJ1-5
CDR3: CASTPDRARQPQHF
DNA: TGTGCCAGCACCCCGGACAGGGCTCGTCAGCCCCAGCATTTT

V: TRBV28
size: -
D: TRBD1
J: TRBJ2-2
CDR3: CASSFGTGNTGELFF
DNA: TGTGCCAGCAGTTTTGGGACAGGTAACACCGGGGAGCTGTTTTTT